The sequence of this T cell receptor beta chain was determined in a study of breast tumors, draining lymph nodes, adjacent tissues. Study-wide findings and caveats: Tumor repertoires ranked between lymph nodes and nontumor tissue in diversity, with V and J gene preferences. Data fit most tumor T cells coming from lymph node, expanding in tumor. Luminal-like breast cancer showed significantly higher tumor–nontumor repertoire similarity than basal-like. That most tumor T cells come from lymph nodes remained unproven.

The CDR3 totals 13 residues. Trimming removed 7 bases from V and 9 bases from J, with 16 bases in between. From germline, CDR1 is SQVTM and CDR2 ANQGSEA. Samples came from axillary lymph nodes draining the breast cancer. Via MiXCR, TCRdb re-called the multiplex PCR reads, giving one row per CDR3 protein. Among roughly 120,000 distinct CDR3 sequences, roughly 21% were seen once, and the ten largest hold roughly 3.6%. This clonotype was seen ten or more times. Its antigen is unknown. Sequencing was performed on axillary lymph node tissue. V usage is TRBV29-1 and J usage is TRBJ1-6; D gene ambiguous. The clonotype originates from a female donor with breast cancer. Some clones in this sample may be carry-over from other donors' samples. The CDR3 coding sequence is TGCAGCGCCGTCGAGGCATTTGGTTCACCCCTCCACTTT. Translation gives CSAVEAFGSPLHF.